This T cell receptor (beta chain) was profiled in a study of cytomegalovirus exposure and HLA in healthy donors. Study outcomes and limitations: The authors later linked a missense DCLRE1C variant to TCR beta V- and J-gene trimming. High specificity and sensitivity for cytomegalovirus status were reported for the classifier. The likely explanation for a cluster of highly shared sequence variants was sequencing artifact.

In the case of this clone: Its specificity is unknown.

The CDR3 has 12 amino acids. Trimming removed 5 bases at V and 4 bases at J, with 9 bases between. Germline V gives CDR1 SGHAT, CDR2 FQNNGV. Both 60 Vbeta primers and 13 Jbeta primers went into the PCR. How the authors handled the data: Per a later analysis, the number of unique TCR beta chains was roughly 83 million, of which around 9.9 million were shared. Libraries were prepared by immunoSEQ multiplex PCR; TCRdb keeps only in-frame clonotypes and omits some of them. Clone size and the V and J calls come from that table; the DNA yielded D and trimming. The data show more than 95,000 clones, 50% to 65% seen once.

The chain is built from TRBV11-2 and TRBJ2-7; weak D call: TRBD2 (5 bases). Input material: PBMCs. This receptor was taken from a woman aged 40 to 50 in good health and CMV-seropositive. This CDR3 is CASSPLVYEQYF. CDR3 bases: TGTGCCAGCAGCCCACTAGTTTACGAGCAGTACTTC.